A selection of T cell receptor beta chains follows, all from one sample in a study of control samples from healthy donors and cancer patients. Method: immunoSEQ multiplex PCR; TCRdb's copy keeps in-frame clones and lacks some. The sample records around 27,000 clones, roughly 85% being singletons. Input material: PBMCs. The receptors shown here come from a woman aged 55-70 years with head and neck cancer. Each CDR3 is given with its conserved first and last residue. The order of the fields is J gene, V gene, clone size, D gene, CDR3 protein, CDR3 DNA. A D gene is named only where the DNA matches it firmly. The size entry is marked missing in some rows and otherwise reads once, few, many or a size class.

TRBJ2-1,TRBV7-9,.,.,CASSPGLLVRNEQFF,TGTGCCAGCAGCCCGGGTCTACTAGTGCGCAATGAGCAGTTCTTC
TRBJ2-5,TRBV25-1,.,.,CASSELTGYLQETQYF,TGTGCCAGCAGTGAGTTAACAGGGTATCTTCAAGAGACCCAGTACTTC
TRBJ2-3,TRBV24-1,.,TRBD1,CATSDRMRDRGNTDTQYF,TGTGCCACCAGTGACCGAATGAGGGACAGGGGTAACACAGATACGCAGTATTTT
TRBJ2-7,TRBV6-6,.,TRBD1,CASGGTGYEQYF,TGTGCCAGCGGGGGGACAGGGTACGAGCAGTACTTC
TRBJ1-1,TRBV2,.,TRBD1,CASDRGRSTEAFF,TGTGCCAGCGACAGGGGGCGGAGCACTGAAGCTTTCTTT
TRBJ2-4,TRBV7-2,.,TRBD1,CASSPRTGDKNIQYF,TGTGCCAGCAGCCCTCGGACAGGGGACAAAAACATTCAGTACTTC
TRBJ2-5,TRBV11-2,.,TRBD1,CASSETQGTGETQYF,TGTGCCAGCAGCGAAACACAGGGGACGGGAGAGACCCAGTACTTC
TRBJ2-5,TRBV5-1,.,TRBD2,CASSPGQLAGGFETQYF,TGCGCCAGCAGCCCGGGACAGCTAGCGGGAGGATTTGAGACCCAGTACTTC
TRBJ2-1,TRBV6-5,.,.,CASSSGTHNEQFF,TGTGCCAGCAGTTCCGGGACTCACAATGAGCAGTTCTTC
TRBJ1-4,TRBV19,.,.,CASSMDGHNEKLFF,TGTGCCAGTAGTATGGACGGGCATAATGAAAAACTGTTTTTT
TRBJ2-5,TRBV2,.,.,CASSAREAQETQYF,TGTGCCAGCAGTGCGAGGGAGGCCCAAGAGACCCAGTACTTC
TRBJ2-5,TRBV7-9,.,.,CASSLAGLASRETQYF,TGTGCCAGCAGCTTAGCTGGGCTAGCTAGCCGAGAGACCCAGTACTTC
TRBJ1-4,TRBV30,.,TRBD1,CAWGQATNEKLFF,TGTGCCTGGGGACAGGCAACTAATGAAAAACTGTTTTTT
TRBJ2-1,TRBV19,.,TRBD2,CASSSGGAGGMNEQFF,TGTGCCAGTAGCTCCGGGGGAGCGGGAGGGATGAATGAGCAGTTCTTC
TRBJ2-7,TRBV5-6,.,.,CASSRGYEQYF,TGTGCCAGCAGCCGGGGGTACGAGCAGTACTTC
TRBJ2-3,TRBV4-1,.,.,CASSQDTDTQYF,TGCGCCAGCAGCCAAGACACAGATACGCAGTATTTT
TRBJ1-1,TRBV11-1,.,.,CASSLLPLNMNTEAFF,TGTGCCAGCAGCTTGCTCCCACTGAATATGAACACTGAAGCTTTCTTT
TRBJ1-2,TRBV27,.,TRBD1,CASRGTGVPGGYGYTF,TGTGCCAGCCGCGGAACTGGGGTACCAGGGGGCTATGGCTACACCTTC
TRBJ2-7,TRBV5-1,.,.,CASSPGDSYEQYF,TGCGCCAGCAGTCCCGGGGACTCCTACGAGCAGTACTTC
TRBJ2-3,TRBV7-8,.,TRBD2,CASSRRTSGTKDTQYF,TGTGCCAGCAGCCGCCGGACTAGCGGGACTAAAGATACGCAGTATTTT
TRBJ1-4,TRBV3-1/TRBV3-2,.,.,CASSLEGEKLFF,TGTGCCAGCAGCCTAGAGGGGGAAAAACTGTTTTTT
TRBJ1-1,TRBV11-3,few,.,CASSLSRLGTEAFF,TGTGCCAGCAGCTTATCCCGGCTAGGCACTGAAGCTTTCTTT
TRBJ1-1,TRBV3-1/TRBV3-2,.,TRBD1,CASTPGQGAEAFF,TGTGCCAGCACTCCGGGACAGGGTGCCGAAGCTTTCTTT
TRBJ2-3,TRBV28,.,TRBD2,CASSFLSGTDTQYF,TGTGCCAGCAGTTTTCTTAGCGGGACAGATACGCAGTATTTT
TRBJ1-1,TRBV18,.,TRBD1,CASSQGQGFTEAFF,TGTGCCAGCTCACAGGGACAGGGGTTCACTGAAGCTTTCTTT
TRBJ2-7,TRBV25-1,once,.,CASSESWDGTYEQYF,TGTGCCAGCAGTGAATCTTGGGACGGAACCTACGAGCAGTACTTC
TRBJ2-5,TRBV5-1,.,TRBD2,CASSPWTSGEETQYF,TGCGCCAGCAGCCCCTGGACTAGCGGGGAAGAGACCCAGTACTTC
TRBJ1-1,TRBV18,.,.,CASSPEAARNTEAFF,TGTGCCAGCTCACCAGAAGCAGCCCGGAACACTGAAGCTTTCTTT
TRBJ2-1,TRBV11-1,.,.,CASSLELGESNEQFF,TGTGCCAGCAGCTTAGAGTTGGGGGAATCCAATGAGCAGTTCTTC
TRBJ1-1,TRBV10-3,.,.,CAISVTDENTEAFF,TGTGCCATCAGTGTTACGGATGAGAACACTGAAGCTTTCTTT
TRBJ1-1,TRBV6-5,.,TRBD1,CASIRDRGRDTEAFF,TGTGCCAGCATTCGGGACAGGGGTCGGGACACTGAAGCTTTCTTT
TRBJ1-1,TRBV11-3,.,.,CASSLDRTEAFF,TGTGCCAGCAGCCTCGACAGGACCGAAGCTTTCTTT
TRBJ1-3,TRBV7-9,.,.,CASSFGRGGKSSGNTIYF,TGTGCCAGCAGCTTCGGGAGGGGGGGTAAAAGCTCTGGAAACACCATATATTTT
TRBJ2-2,TRBV4-1,.,TRBD2,CASSQEELAGTSGELFF,TGCGCCAGCAGCCAAGAAGAACTAGCGGGGACATCCGGGGAGCTGTTTTTT
TRBJ2-1,TRBV10-1,.,TRBD2,CASSEGDYPQFF,TGCGCCAGCAGTGAGGGGGACTACCCGCAGTTCTTC
TRBJ2-7,TRBV6-5,.,.,CASSYTGDEQYF,TGTGCCAGCAGTTACACTGGGGACGAGCAGTACTTC
TRBJ1-2,TRBV9,.,TRBD1,CASSARDREVEGYGYTF,TGTGCCAGCAGCGCACGGGACAGGGAAGTAGAGGGCTATGGCTACACCTTC
TRBJ2-7,TRBV6-2/TRBV6-3,.,.,CASSYLKLGAYEQYF,TGTGCCAGCAGTTACCTCAAGTTGGGGGCCTACGAGCAGTACTTC
TRBJ2-7,TRBV6-2/TRBV6-3,.,TRBD1,CASSDGQGANEQYF,TGTGCCAGCAGTGATGGACAGGGGGCAAACGAGCAGTACTTC
TRBJ1-1,TRBV5-5,.,.,CASSWVITEAFF,TGTGCCAGCAGCTGGGTTATCACTGAAGCTTTCTTT
TRBJ1-5,TRBV7-2,.,.,CASSRSTGSNQPQHF,TGTGCCAGCAGCCGCTCGACTGGTAGCAATCAGCCCCAGCATTTT
TRBJ2-3,TRBV7-6,.,TRBD1,CASSWSGTGGTDTQYF,TGTGCCAGCAGCTGGTCCGGGACAGGGGGCACAGATACGCAGTATTTT
TRBJ2-7,TRBV5-1,few,.,CASSLTGEAYEQYF,TGCGCCAGCAGCTTGACGGGAGAAGCTTACGAGCAGTACTTC